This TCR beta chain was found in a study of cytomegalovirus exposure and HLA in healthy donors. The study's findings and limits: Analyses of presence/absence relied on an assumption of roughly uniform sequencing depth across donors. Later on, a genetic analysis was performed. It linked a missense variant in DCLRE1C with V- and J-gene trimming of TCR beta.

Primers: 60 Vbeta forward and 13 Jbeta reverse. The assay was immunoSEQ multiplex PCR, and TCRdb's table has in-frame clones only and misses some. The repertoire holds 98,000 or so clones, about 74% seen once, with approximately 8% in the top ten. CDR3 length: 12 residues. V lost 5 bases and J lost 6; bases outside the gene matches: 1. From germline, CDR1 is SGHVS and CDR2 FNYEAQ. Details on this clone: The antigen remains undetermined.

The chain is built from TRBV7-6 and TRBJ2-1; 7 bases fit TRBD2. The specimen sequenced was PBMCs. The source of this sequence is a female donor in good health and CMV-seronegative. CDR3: CASSRGVNEQFF. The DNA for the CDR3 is TGTGCCAGCAGCCGGGGGGTCAATGAGCAGTTCTTC.